The T cell receptor beta chain under discussion was sequenced for a study of T-cell memory formation after mild COVID-19. Across the whole study: In these data, TCR clusters were largely donor specific. Study conclusions and caveats: Contracting clones from day 15 to 85 showed balanced CD4/CD8; later expanders favored CD4+. The finding that pre-infection memory included some responding clones suggested that cross-reactive memory joined.

5'RACE, which relied on constant-segment primers, yielded TCR alpha and TCR beta cDNA libraries carrying sample barcodes and UMIs. TCRdb fed the 5' RACE reads into MiXCR, producing one record per CDR3 protein. The data show around 100,000 distinct CDR3 sequences, roughly 11% seen once. Germline V gives CDR1 MGHRA, CDR2 YSYEKL. V lost 4 bases to trimming and J lost 3 bases; unmatched junction nucleotides: 7. The CDR3 sequence is 16 residues long. As concerns this clonotype: Its matching antigen is unknown.

The chain joins TRBV4-1 to TRBJ2-3, with TRBD2 identical over 10 bases. The material sequenced was PBMCs or a T cell subset sorted from them (not recorded which). The clonotype comes from a man aged 18 to 30 who had mild COVID-19 (a few samples of this study predate the infection). Cell type and time point are not known. The chain's CDR3 is CASSPIIAGGTDTQYF. Here the CDR3 DNA reads TGCGCCAGCAGCCCCATTATAGCGGGGGGTACAGATACGCAGTATTTT.